This TCR beta chain originates from a study of CD8 T cells in ankylosing spondylitis. Study observations and caveats: Reportedly, matched ankylosing spondylitis synovial fluid was significantly enriched for disease-linked clones. It appeared that ankylosing spondylitis blood was characterized by a TCR beta motif of several highly homologous variants.

As to this clonotype: Its antigen is unknown.

There are 12 residues in the CDR3. Germline CDR1 reads SGHRS; CDR2 reads YFSETQ. The ends were cut back, 4 bases at V and 7 bases at J, with 11 bases in the middle. Libraries of TCR beta came from quantitative 5'-RACE with molecular barcodes. Each CDR3 protein is one row after TCRdb ran MiXCR on the 5' RACE reads. Of 400,000 or so distinct CDR3 sequences listed, more than 25% are singletons. The clonotype comes from a male donor with ankylosing spondylitis. Sequencing used blood, either unsorted or a sorted T cell fraction (not recorded which). The V and J genes are TRBV5-1 and TRBJ2-5, with D tentatively TRBD1 (5 bases). CDR3: CASSIDSRTQYF. CDR3 in DNA: TGCGCCAGCAGCATCGACAGTCGGACCCAGTACTTC.